This TCR beta chain was identified during a study of shared T cell receptors in the human thymus. Per germline, CDR1 SEHNR and CDR2 FQNEAQ (reference sequence). V trimming: 4 bases; J trimming: 1 base; junction bases outside the gene matches: 4. The CDR3 totals 15 residues. Some clones are missing from TCRdb's copy, which holds only in-frame ones; the method was immunoSEQ multiplex PCR. The table shows hundreds of thousands of clones, with around 82% occurring only once. There are a few counts of this clone. These same records also appear under a second study, on human thymus T cells. That paper states: Resections from corrective heart surgery provided thymus tissue. V and J gene usage appeared biased in thymic and blood repertoires.

This clonotype was sampled from a boy in the first two years of life with a congenital heart defect. Sequencing input: thymocytes. The chain employs TRBV7-9 and TRBJ2-1, with 7 bases matching TRBD1. The CDR3 sequence is CASSSRTGSYNEQFF. The DNA of the CDR3 is TGTGCCAGCAGCTCCCGGACAGGTTCCTACAATGAGCAGTTCTTC.